This T cell receptor (beta chain) was obtained from a study of post-analysis software for immune sequencing data. Study-level findings and limits: Included in a set of roughly five TRBV segments more frequent in patients than controls were TRBV5-6, TRBV5-1 and TRBV20-1.

Unique molecular identifiers featured in each of the TCR beta cDNA libraries. From the PCR reads, TCRdb called clonotypes with MiXCR, one entry per CDR3 protein. Among hundreds of thousands of distinct CDR3 sequences, 25% to 30% were seen once, and the ten largest hold about 0.5%. This CDR3 is 15 amino acids long. Trimming took 2 bases from V and 0 from J, leaving 10 bases between them. Regarding this clonotype: Its antigen is unidentified.

The receptor comes from a girl aged 5-17 years with multiple sclerosis. The sequenced sample was blood. The rearrangement joins TRBV12-3 or TRBV12-4 to TRBJ1-1; weak D call: TRBD1 (5 bases). The DNA of the CDR3 is TGTGCCAGCAGTTTATTCCAGGGAATGAACACTGAAGCTTTCTTT. The encoded protein is CASSLFQGMNTEAFF.